Described below is a single T cell receptor (beta chain) sequence and its context. As originally analysed: Amplifying reference gene primers gave estimates of nucleated cell counts. Sequenced by immunoSEQ multiplex PCR; TCRdb stores in-frame clones only, minus some. D and trimming come from the DNA, and the V and J calls and clone size come from that table. The sample holds approximately 250,000 clones, around 78% seen once. These data belong to a study of blood T cell repertoires in COVID-19. On the study more broadly: Samples taken during acute and convalescent COVID-19 were collected in the United States, Italy and Spain. PBMCs, B-cell-depleted T cells, or T cells were the source of the cDNA or gDNA that made up the material.

The TCR sequence derives from a man in his 60s who had recovered from COVID-19. Source material: peripheral blood.

The CDR3 nucleotides read TGTGCCAGCAGTTCCACGAGACTAGCAGGGCCCTACGAGCAGTACTTC. It codes for CASSSTRLAGPYEQYF. This chain uses TRBV6-2 or TRBV6-3 with TRBJ2-7, with 7 bases aligning to TRBD2. V gave up 4 bases and J gave up 2 bases; unmatched junction bases: 11. The V gene's germline CDR1 is MNHEY and CDR2 SVGEGT. There are 16 residues in the CDR3.